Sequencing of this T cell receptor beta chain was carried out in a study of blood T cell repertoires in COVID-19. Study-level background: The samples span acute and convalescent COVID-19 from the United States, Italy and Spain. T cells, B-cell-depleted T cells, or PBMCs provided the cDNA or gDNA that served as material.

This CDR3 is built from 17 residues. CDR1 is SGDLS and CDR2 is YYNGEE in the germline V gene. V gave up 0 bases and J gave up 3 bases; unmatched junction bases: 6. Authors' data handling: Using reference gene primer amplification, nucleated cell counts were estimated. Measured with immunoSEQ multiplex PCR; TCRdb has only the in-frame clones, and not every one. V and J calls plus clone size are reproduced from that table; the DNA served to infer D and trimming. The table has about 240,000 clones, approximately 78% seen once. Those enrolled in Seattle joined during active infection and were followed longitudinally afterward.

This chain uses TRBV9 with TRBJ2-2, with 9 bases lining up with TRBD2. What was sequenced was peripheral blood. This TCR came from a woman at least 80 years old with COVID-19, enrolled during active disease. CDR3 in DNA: TGTGCCAGCAGCGTAGAGGGACTAGCAGAGGACACCGGGGAGCTGTTTTTT. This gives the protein CASSVEGLAEDTGELFF.